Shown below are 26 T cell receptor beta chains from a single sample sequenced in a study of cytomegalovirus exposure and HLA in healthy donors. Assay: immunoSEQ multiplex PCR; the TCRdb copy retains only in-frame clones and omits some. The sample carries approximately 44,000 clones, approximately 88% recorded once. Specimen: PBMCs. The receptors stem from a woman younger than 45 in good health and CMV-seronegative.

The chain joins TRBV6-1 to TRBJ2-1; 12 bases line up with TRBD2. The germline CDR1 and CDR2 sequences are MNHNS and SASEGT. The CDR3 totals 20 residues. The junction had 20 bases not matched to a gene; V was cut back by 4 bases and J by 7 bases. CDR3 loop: CASSGPRVTSGSSFANEQFF. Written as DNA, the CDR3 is TGTGCCAGCAGTGGCCCCAGGGTGACTAGCGGGAGTAGTTTTGCGAATGAGCAGTTCTTC.

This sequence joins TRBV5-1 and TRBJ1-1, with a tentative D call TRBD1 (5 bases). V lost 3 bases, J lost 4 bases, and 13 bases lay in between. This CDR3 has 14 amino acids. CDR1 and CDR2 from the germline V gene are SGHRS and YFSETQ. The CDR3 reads CASSSNGHSTEAFF. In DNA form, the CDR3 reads TGCGCCAGCAGCTCCAACGGACACTCCACTGAAGCTTTCTTT.

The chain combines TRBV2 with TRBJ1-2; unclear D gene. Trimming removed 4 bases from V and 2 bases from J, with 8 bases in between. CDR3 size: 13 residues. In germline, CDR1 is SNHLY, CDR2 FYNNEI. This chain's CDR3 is CASSVEANYGYTF. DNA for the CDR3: TGTGCCAGCAGTGTAGAAGCCAACTATGGCTACACCTTC.

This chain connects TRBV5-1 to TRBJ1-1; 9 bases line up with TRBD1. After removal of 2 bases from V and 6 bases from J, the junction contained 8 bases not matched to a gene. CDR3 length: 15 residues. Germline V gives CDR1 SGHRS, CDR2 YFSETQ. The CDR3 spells CASSLLQGARAEAFF. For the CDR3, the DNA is TGCGCCAGCAGCTTATTACAGGGGGCGCGGGCTGAAGCTTTCTTT.

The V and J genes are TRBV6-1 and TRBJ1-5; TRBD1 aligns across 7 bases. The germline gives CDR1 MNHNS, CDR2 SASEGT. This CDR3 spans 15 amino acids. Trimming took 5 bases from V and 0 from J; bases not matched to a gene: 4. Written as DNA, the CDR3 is TGTGCCAGCAGTACAGGGGCCCTTAGCAATCAGCCCCAGCATTTT. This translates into CASSTGALSNQPQHF.

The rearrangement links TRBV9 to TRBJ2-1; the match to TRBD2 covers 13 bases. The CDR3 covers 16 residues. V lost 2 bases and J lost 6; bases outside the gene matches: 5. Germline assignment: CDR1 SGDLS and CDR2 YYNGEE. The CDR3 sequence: CASSVGLAGVTNEQFF. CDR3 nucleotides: TGTGCCAGCAGCGTCGGACTAGCGGGAGTGACCAATGAGCAGTTCTTC.

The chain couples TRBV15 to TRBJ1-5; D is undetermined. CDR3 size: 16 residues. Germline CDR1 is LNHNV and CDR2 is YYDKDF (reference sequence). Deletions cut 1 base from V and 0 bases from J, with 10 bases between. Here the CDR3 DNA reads TGTGCCACCAGCAGAGTTAGAGGGAATAGCAATCAGCCCCAGCATTTT. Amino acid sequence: CATSRVRGNSNQPQHF.

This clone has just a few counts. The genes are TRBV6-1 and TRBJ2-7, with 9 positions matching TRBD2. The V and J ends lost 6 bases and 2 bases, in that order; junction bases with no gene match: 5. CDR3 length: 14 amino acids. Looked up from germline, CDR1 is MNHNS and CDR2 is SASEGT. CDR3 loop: CASRSGRYPYEQYF. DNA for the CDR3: TGTGCCAGCAGGAGCGGGAGGTACCCCTACGAGCAGTACTTC.

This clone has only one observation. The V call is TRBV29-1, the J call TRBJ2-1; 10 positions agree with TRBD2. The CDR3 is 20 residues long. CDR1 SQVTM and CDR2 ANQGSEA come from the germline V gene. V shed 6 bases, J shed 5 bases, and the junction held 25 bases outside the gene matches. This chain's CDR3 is CSVDVVGLAGVAWDDNEQFF. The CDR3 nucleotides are TGCAGCGTGGACGTCGTTGGGCTAGCGGGAGTAGCGTGGGACGACAATGAGCAGTTCTTC.

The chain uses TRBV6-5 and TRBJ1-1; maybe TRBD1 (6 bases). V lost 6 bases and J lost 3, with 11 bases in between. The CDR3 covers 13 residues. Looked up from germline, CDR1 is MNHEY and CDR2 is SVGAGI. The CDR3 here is CASRGRGDTEAFF. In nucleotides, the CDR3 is TGTGCCAGCAGGGGGAGGGGGGACACTGAAGCTTTCTTT.

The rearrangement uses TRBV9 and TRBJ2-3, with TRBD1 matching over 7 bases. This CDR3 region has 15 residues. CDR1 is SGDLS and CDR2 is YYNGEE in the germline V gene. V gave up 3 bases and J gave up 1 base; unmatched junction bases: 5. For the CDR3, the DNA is TGTGCCAGCAGCGGAACTCAGGGGGGCACAGATACGCAGTATTTT. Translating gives CASSGTQGGTDTQYF.

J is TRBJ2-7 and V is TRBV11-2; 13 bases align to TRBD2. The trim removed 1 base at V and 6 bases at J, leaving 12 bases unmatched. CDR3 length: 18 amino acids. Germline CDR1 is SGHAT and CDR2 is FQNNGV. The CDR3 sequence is CASSLGTSGRAARGEQYF. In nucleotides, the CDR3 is TGTGCCAGCAGCTTAGGAACTAGCGGGAGGGCTGCGCGGGGCGAGCAGTACTTC.

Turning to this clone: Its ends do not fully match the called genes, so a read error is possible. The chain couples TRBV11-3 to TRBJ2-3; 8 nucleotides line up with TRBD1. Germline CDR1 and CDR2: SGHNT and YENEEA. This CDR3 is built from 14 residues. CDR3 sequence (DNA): TGCGCCAGCAGTGGACAGGGCTACACAGATACGCAGTATTTT. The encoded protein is CASSGQGYTDTQYF.

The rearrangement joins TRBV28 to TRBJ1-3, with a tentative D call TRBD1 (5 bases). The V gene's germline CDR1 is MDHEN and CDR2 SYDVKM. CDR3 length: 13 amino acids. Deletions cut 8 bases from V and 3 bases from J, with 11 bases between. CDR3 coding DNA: TGTGCCAGCGTCCCAGGGAATGGAAACACCATATATTTT. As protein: CASVPGNGNTIYF.

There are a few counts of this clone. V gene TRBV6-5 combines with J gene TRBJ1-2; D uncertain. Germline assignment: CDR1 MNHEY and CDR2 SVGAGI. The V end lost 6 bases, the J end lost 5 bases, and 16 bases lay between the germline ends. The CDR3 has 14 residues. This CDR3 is CASRTLGREYGYTF. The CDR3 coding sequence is TGTGCCAGCAGGACCTTAGGGAGGGAGTATGGCTACACCTTC.

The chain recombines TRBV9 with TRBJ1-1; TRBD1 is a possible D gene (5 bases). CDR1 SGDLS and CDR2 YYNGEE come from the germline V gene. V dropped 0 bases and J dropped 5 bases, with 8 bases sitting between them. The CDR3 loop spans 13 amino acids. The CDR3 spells CASSVVKGTEAFF. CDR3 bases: TGTGCCAGCAGCGTAGTCAAGGGGACTGAAGCTTTCTTT.

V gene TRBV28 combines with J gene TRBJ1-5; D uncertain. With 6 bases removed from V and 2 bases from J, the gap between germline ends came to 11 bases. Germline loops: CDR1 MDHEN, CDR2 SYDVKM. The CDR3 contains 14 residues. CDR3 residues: CASSRFSGNQPQHF. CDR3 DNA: TGTGCCAGCAGCCGGTTTAGTGGCAATCAGCCCCAGCATTTT.

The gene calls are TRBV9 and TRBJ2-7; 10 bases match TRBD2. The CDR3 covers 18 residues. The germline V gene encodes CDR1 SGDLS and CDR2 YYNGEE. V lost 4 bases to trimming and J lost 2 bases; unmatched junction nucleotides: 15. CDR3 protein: CASSPRSRGAGGPYEQYF. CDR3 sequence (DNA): TGTGCCAGCAGCCCTCGTAGTAGGGGAGCGGGAGGGCCCTACGAGCAGTACTTC. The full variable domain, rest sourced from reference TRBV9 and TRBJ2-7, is DSGVTQTPKHLITATGQRVTLRCSPRSGDLSVYWYQQSLDQGLQFLIQYYNGEERAKGNILERFSAQQFPDLHSELNLSSLELGDSALYFCASSPRSRGAGGPYEQYFGPGTRLTVT.

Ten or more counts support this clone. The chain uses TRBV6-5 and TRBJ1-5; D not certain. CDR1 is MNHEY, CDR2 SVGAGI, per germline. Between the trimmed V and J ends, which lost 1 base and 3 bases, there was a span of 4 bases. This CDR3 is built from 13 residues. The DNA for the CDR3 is TGTGCCAGCAGTTACTTAATCAATCAGCCCCAGCATTTT. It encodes CASSYLINQPQHF.

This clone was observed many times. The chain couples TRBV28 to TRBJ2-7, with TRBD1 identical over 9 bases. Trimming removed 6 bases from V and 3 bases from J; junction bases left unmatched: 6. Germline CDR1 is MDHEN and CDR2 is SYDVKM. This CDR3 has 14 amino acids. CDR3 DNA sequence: TGTGCCAGCAGCGATCCGGGACAGGGCTACGAGCAGTACTTC. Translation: CASSDPGQGYEQYF.

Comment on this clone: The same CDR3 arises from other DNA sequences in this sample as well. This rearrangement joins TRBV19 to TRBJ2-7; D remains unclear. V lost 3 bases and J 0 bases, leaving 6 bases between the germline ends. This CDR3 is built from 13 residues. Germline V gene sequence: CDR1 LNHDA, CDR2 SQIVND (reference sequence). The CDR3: CASSISRSYEQYF. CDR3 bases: TGTGCCAGTAGTATTAGTCGCTCCTACGAGCAGTACTTC. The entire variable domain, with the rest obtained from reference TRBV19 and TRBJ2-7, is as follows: DGGITQSPKYLFRKEGQNVTLSCEQNLNHDAMYWYRQDPGQGLRLIYYSQIVNDFQKGDIAEGYSVSREKKESFPLTVTSAQKNPTAFYLCASSISRSYEQYFGPGTRLTVT.

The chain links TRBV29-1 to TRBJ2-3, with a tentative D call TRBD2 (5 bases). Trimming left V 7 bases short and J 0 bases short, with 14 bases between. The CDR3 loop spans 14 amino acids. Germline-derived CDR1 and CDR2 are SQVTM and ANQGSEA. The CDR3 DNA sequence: TGCAGCGCCAGGTCGCGGGTTAGCACAGATACGCAGTATTTT. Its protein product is CSARSRVSTDTQYF.

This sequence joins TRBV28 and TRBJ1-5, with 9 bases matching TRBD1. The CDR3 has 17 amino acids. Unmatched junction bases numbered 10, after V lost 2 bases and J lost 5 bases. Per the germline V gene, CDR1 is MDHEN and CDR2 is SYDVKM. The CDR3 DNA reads TGTGCCAGCAGTTTAATTTTTGGGACAGGGCTATATCAGCCCCAGCATTTT. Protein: CASSLIFGTGLYQPQHF.

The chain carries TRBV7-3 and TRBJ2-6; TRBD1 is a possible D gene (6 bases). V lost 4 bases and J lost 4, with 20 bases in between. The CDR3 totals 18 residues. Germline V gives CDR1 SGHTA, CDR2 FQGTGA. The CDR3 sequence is CASSSSGTKATGANVLTF. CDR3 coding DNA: TGTGCCAGCAGCTCGTCCGGGACAAAAGCGACGGGGGCCAACGTCCTGACTTTC.

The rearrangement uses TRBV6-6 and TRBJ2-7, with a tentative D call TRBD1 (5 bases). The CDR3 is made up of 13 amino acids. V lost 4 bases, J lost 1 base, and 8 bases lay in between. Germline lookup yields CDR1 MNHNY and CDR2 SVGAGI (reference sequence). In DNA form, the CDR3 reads TGTGCCAGCAGTTTGACAGTTTCCTACGAGCAGTACTTC. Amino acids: CASSLTVSYEQYF.

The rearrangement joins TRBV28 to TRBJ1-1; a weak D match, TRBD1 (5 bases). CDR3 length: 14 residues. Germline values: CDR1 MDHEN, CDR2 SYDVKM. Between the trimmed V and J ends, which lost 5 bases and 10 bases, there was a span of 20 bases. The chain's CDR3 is CASSNQGARIGAFF. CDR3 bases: TGTGCCAGCAGTAATCAGGGTGCTCGGATTGGAGCTTTCTTT.